This TCR beta chain was found in a study of vaccination and CD4 T cells after COVID-19. In the study overall: The stimulating agents, overlapping spike peptides, came from SARS-CoV-2, HCoV-NL63, HCoV-OC43 and HCoV-229E.

Germline V gene data show CDR1 as SGHTA and CDR2 as FQGTGA. The CDR3 is made up of 15 amino acids. V gave up 1 base and J gave up 5 bases; unmatched junction bases: 4. Noted treatment: roughly 10-day PBMC culture with coronavirus spike peptide pools or control peptides (ViraFEST assay). This clonotype was counted only a few times. What it recognizes is unknown. The assay that was used to sequence DNA from cultured CD4+ T cells was the Oncomine TCR Beta short-read assay. CD4+ T cells were cultured, and genomic DNA was extracted from them. TCRdb fed the PCR reads into MiXCR, producing one record per CDR3 protein. This table has just over 15,000 distinct CDR3 sequences, roughly two fifths appearing once.

The genes are TRBV7-3 and TRBJ2-3; 9 bases line up with TRBD2. The source of this sequence is a human donor who had recovered from COVID-19. Material: CD4+ T cells from blood, cultured in vitro, obtained before SARS-CoV-2 vaccination. In DNA form, the CDR3 reads TGTGCCAGCAGCTTAAATGCGGGAGGGGTAGATACGCAGTATTTT. Amino acids: CASSLNAGGVDTQYF.